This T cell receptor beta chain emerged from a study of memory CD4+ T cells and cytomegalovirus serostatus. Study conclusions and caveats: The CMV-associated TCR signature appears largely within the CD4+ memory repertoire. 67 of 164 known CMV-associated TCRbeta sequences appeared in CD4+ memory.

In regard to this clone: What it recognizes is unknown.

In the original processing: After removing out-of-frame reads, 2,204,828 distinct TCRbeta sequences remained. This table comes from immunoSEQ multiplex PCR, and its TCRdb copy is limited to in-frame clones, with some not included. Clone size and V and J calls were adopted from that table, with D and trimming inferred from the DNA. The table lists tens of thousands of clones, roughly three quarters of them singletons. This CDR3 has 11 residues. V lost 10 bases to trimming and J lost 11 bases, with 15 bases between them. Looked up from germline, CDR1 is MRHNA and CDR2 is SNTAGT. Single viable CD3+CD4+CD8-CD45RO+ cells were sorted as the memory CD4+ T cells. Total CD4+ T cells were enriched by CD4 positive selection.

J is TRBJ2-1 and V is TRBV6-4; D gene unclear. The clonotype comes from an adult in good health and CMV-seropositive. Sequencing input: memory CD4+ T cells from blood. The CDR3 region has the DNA TGTGCCATCACAGCCCGCAACCAGCAGTTCTTC. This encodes CAITARNQQFF.